Listed below are T cell receptor beta chains from one sample, sequenced in a study of blood T cells in healthy people across ages. TCRdb used MiXCR to reprocess the 5' RACE reads, holding one entry per CDR3 protein. Seen here are about 900,000 distinct CDR3 sequences, under 50% observed once, and the top ten hold around an eighth. The sequenced material came from blood. These receptors were collected from a man aged 25-45 years in good health. Both conserved end residues are part of each CDR3. D genes are given only for firm matches. Clone size is shown for a subset of rows, as once, few, many or a class of expanded clone.

cdr3_nt,cdr3_aa,clone_size,d_call,j_call,v_call
TGTGCCAGCAGCTTAGTGGAGAGCGGGGGGGCTTTAGATACGCAGTATTTT,CASSLVESGGALDTQYF,NA,TRBD2,TRBJ2-3,TRBV7-8
TGCGCCAGCAGCTTGGCCCAAGCGGGACGCAATGAGCAGTTCTTC,CASSLAQAGRNEQFF,few,TRBD2,TRBJ2-1,TRBV5-1
TGTGCCAGCAGCCCGAGTGGGCTTCAGCCCCAGCATTTT,CASSPSGLQPQHF,NA,NA,TRBJ1-5,TRBV14
TGTGCCGGCAGACAGGGCCCGAACACTGAAGCTTTCTTT,CAGRQGPNTEAFF,once,TRBD1,TRBJ1-1,TRBV6-5
TGCAGTGCTACTGGGACAACAAACTACGAGCAGTACTTC,CSATGTTNYEQYF,NA,NA,TRBJ2-7,TRBV20-1
TGCGCCAGCAGCCAGGGTCCGGGACAGCTTTATGGCTACACCTTC,CASSQGPGQLYGYTF,NA,TRBD1,TRBJ1-2,TRBV4-1
TGCGCCAGCAGCCAAGGACAGGGGGCGTGGAACGAGCAGTACTTC,CASSQGQGAWNEQYF,few,TRBD1,TRBJ2-7,TRBV5-1
TGTGCCAGCTCACCACCAACCTTGACAGGCGGTTCCGTCGAGCAGTACTTC,CASSPPTLTGGSVEQYF,few,NA,TRBJ2-7,TRBV18
TGCGCCAGCAGCCAAGATCGGCAGCGGGGGGGCTCTGGTGAGCAGTTCTTC,CASSQDRQRGGSGEQFF,NA,TRBD2,TRBJ2-1,TRBV4-3
TGTGCCAGCAGCTTAGGAGCGGGACTAGTCCCCGAGCAGTACTTC,CASSLGAGLVPEQYF,NA,TRBD2,TRBJ2-7,TRBV13
TGCGCCAGCAGCTTTGGGGCGGCAGGGTCGCAGAACAATGAGCAGTTCTTC,CASSFGAAGSQNNEQFF,NA,NA,TRBJ2-1,TRBV5-1
TGTGCCACCAGCACCCTACAGGATAGCAATCAGCCCCAGCATTTT,CATSTLQDSNQPQHF,NA,NA,TRBJ1-5,TRBV15
TGTGCCAGCATCCCCGGGGGGCGGACAAACTATGGCTACACCTTC,CASIPGGRTNYGYTF,NA,NA,TRBJ1-2,TRBV7-3
TGCGCCAGCAGCTTGCGACCCCGGGACGGAGCCTACGAGCAGTACTTC,CASSLRPRDGAYEQYF,NA,NA,TRBJ2-7,TRBV5-1
TGCGCCAGCCACGCCCTCGTTGGGACGCAGTATTTT,CASHALVGTQYF,few,NA,TRBJ2-3,TRBV5-1
TGCAGTGCTAGTGCCCAACCTAGCACAGATACGCAGTATTTT,CSASAQPSTDTQYF,NA,NA,TRBJ2-3,TRBV20-1
TGCAGCGTTGATGGGGGGACTGAAGCTTTCTTT,CSVDGGTEAFF,few,NA,TRBJ1-1,TRBV29-1
TGTGCCAGCAGCTCGAATTCCGGGACTAGCGGTCAAGAGACCCAGTACTTC,CASSSNSGTSGQETQYF,NA,TRBD2,TRBJ2-5,TRBV7-2
TGTGCCTCAGGTGGGACAGGGAGTCAGCCCCAGCATTTT,CASGGTGSQPQHF,NA,TRBD1,TRBJ1-5,TRBV30
TGTGCCAGCAGCACCGGGACAGGGGGAAATGAGCAGTTCTTC,CASSTGTGGNEQFF,few,TRBD1,TRBJ2-1,TRBV6-4
TGTGCCAGCAGTGAAACAGGGGGCTTCTGTGGCTACACCTTC,CASSETGGFCGYTF,NA,TRBD1,TRBJ1-2,TRBV6-1
TGCGCCAGCAGCCAAGATGTCGGCAGCGGCCGGCGGGCTGGCTACACCTTC,CASSQDVGSGRRAGYTF,NA,NA,TRBJ1-2,TRBV4-1
TGTGCCAGCAGTCTTACCGGGATCTTCTACGAGCAGTACTTC,CASSLTGIFYEQYF,NA,NA,TRBJ2-7,TRBV12-3/TRBV12-4
TGTGCCAGCACAGCGAAACAGGGTACTAGCACAGATACGCAGTATTTT,CASTAKQGTSTDTQYF,NA,NA,TRBJ2-3,TRBV7-9
TGTGCCAGTGGGACAGGGGGTAGAGAGACCCAGTACTTC,CASGTGGRETQYF,once,TRBD1,TRBJ2-5,TRBV6-6
TGTGCCAGCAGCTCTATTCGTCCAGGGGATGAGCAGTTCTTC,CASSSIRPGDEQFF,few,NA,TRBJ2-1,TRBV2
TGTGCCAGCACTCCCCTCGCTCAAGAGACCCAGTACTTC,CASTPLAQETQYF,NA,NA,TRBJ2-5,TRBV6-6